A single sample gave rise to the 23 T cell receptor beta chains below, sequenced in a study of blood T cell repertoires in COVID-19. Produced via immunoSEQ multiplex PCR; TCRdb's table is partial and in-frame only. The sample includes approximately 250,000 clones, more than 75% seen only once; the top ten take around 2%. Source material: PBMCs or T cells enriched from blood (not recorded which). The receptors stem from an older woman in a cohort exposed to, infected with or recovered from COVID-19 (not recorded which).

This clone was detected a few times. The rearrangement links TRBV5-1 to TRBJ1-1, with D tentatively TRBD1 (5 bases). This CDR3 comprises 11 residues. Germline V gene sequence: CDR1 SGHRS, CDR2 YFSETQ. Trimming pared 0 bases from V and 8 bases from J, leaving 5 bases between. The CDR3 loop reads CASSLGQEAFF. The CDR3 DNA is TGCGCCAGCAGCTTGGGACAGGAAGCTTTCTTT.

This clone turned up a few times. The chain carries TRBV7-2 and TRBJ1-2, with a tentative D call TRBD1 (5 bases). Germline V gene lookup returns CDR1 SGHTA and CDR2 FQGNSA. This CDR3 is built from 14 residues. V was trimmed by 4 bases and J by 8 bases, leaving 17 bases between them. CDR3 coding DNA: TGTGCCAGCAGCTCGAGGGAGGGGAGTGGAGGCTACACCTTC. This translates into CASSSREGSGGYTF.

The chain employs TRBV27 and TRBJ2-7; 9 bases fit TRBD1. Germline lookup yields CDR1 MNHEY and CDR2 SMNVEV (reference sequence). The CDR3 runs 15 residues. V shed 1 base, J shed 3 bases, and the junction held 4 bases outside the gene matches. Written as DNA, the CDR3 is TGTGCCAGCAGTTTATTTGGGACAGGGCTCTACGAGCAGTACTTC. It codes for CASSLFGTGLYEQYF.

This clone has just one count. The rearrangement links TRBV28 to TRBJ2-1, with TRBD1 matching 7 bases. V dropped 5 bases and J dropped 2; count of bases not matched to a gene: 6. This CDR3 is 15 amino acids long. Germline V gene sequence: CDR1 MDHEN, CDR2 SYDVKM. CDR3 DNA: TGTGCCAGCAGTGTAAGGACAGGTGCCTACAATGAGCAGTTCTTC. Residues: CASSVRTGAYNEQFF.

The V gene is TRBV28, the J gene TRBJ2-7; 9 nucleotides match TRBD1. The V gene end was trimmed by 7 bases and the J gene end by 3 bases; junction bases not matched to a gene: 7. Germline CDR1 reads MDHEN; CDR2 reads SYDVKM. The CDR3 covers 14 residues. The CDR3 spells CASMSRDRDYEQYF. The CDR3, as DNA: TGTGCCAGCATGAGCAGGGACAGGGACTACGAGCAGTACTTC.

The chain carries TRBV5-6 and TRBJ2-2; perhaps TRBD2 as D (5 bases). There are 15 residues in the CDR3. Germline assignment: CDR1 SGHDT and CDR2 YYEEEE. With 1 base removed from V and 2 bases from J, the gap between germline ends came to 9 bases. The CDR3 protein is CASSLSDYNTGELFF. The CDR3 nucleotides read TGTGCCAGCAGCTTGTCTGACTATAACACCGGGGAGCTGTTTTTT.

V gene TRBV19 combines with J gene TRBJ1-2, with TRBD1 matching over 8 bases. J was trimmed by 4 bases and V by 5 bases; bases with no gene match: 9. Germline CDR1 LNHDA, CDR2 SQIVND (reference sequence). The CDR3 covers 15 residues. The CDR3 DNA follows: TGTGCCAGTAGTGCCGACAGGGGAAATAGCTATGGCTACACCTTC. Amino acid sequence: CASSADRGNSYGYTF.

The V gene is TRBV6-2 or TRBV6-3, the J gene TRBJ2-7; unclear D gene. With 0 bases removed from V and 0 bases from J, the gap between germline ends came to 3 bases. This CDR3 is built from 13 residues. The V gene's germline CDR1 is MNHEY and CDR2 SVGEGT. CDR3 protein: CASSYSRSYEQYF. DNA of the CDR3: TGTGCCAGCAGTTACTCCCGCTCCTACGAGCAGTACTTC.

This chain connects TRBV19 to TRBJ2-2; TRBD1 matches 9 bases. The CDR3 loop spans 17 amino acids. V lost 5 bases and J lost 1; bases outside the gene matches: 8. Germline V gives CDR1 LNHDA, CDR2 SQIVND (reference sequence). CDR3 nucleotides: TGTGCCAGTAGTGTAACAGGGGGCGCGGGGAACACCGGGGAGCTGTTTTTT. It codes for CASSVTGGAGNTGELFF. The full variable domain, in which reference TRBV19 and TRBJ2-2 provide the parts outside the CDR3, is DGGITQSPKYLFRKEGQNVTLSCEQNLNHDAMYWYRQDPGQGLRLIYYSQIVNDFQKGDIAEGYSVSREKKESFPLTVTSAQKNPTAFYLCASSVTGGAGNTGELFFGEGSRLTVL.

In DNA form, the CDR3 reads TGTGCCAGCAGCTTAACGGCTAGCGGGATCACAGATACGCAGTATTTT. Its translation is CASSLTASGITDTQYF. V and J are TRBV7-3 and TRBJ2-3; 9 bases line up with TRBD2. The V gene end was trimmed by 0 bases and the J gene end by 2 bases; junction bases not matched to a gene: 3. The CDR3 is 16 residues long. Germline CDR1 SGHTA, CDR2 FQGTGA.

Only a few counts were recorded for this clone. The chain links TRBV30 to TRBJ2-3, with 7 nucleotides matching TRBD2. Germline V gene lookup returns CDR1 GTSNPN and CDR2 SVGIG (reference sequence). CDR3 size: 15 residues. V lost 8 bases to trimming and J lost 5 bases; unmatched junction nucleotides: 16. The CDR3 region is CARTGASGGKDTQYF. Here the CDR3 DNA reads TGTGCCCGGACCGGGGCTAGCGGAGGGAAAGATACGCAGTATTTT. The complete variable domain, with remaining parts taken from reference TRBV30 and TRBJ2-3, reads SQTIHQWPATLVQPVGSPLSLECTVEGTSNPNLYWYRQAAGRGLQLLFYSVGIGQISSEVPQNLSASRPQDRQFILSSKKLLLSDSGFYLCARTGASGGKDTQYFGPGTRLTVL.

This clone was detected a few times. The chain carries TRBV7-6 and TRBJ2-2; 8 positions match TRBD2. The V gene end was trimmed by 1 base and the J gene end by 3 bases; junction bases not matched to a gene: 4. The CDR3 is 16 residues long. CDR1 is SGHVS and CDR2 is FNYEAQ in the germline V gene. CDR3 coding DNA: TGTGCCAGCAGCTTAGGCGGGGGGCTAGACACCGGGGAGCTGTTTTTT. Its protein is CASSLGGGLDTGELFF.

The chain combines TRBV5-1 with TRBJ2-2; D is undetermined. This CDR3 contains 14 residues. CDR1 is SGHRS, CDR2 YFSETQ, per germline. The V and J ends lost 3 bases and 1 base respectively, with 7 bases between them. The CDR3 DNA reads TGCGCCAGCAGCTCCGGAGAGAACACCGGGGAGCTGTTTTTT. Its translation: CASSSGENTGELFF.

The genes are TRBV28 and TRBJ1-5; 7 nucleotides match TRBD1. The CDR3 has 16 residues. The germline V gene encodes CDR1 MDHEN and CDR2 SYDVKM. J gave up 5 bases and V 4 bases, and 11 bases lay outside the gene matches. CDR3 sequence (DNA): TGTGCCAGCAGTTACGGAGTGAGGGGGCTTGATCAGCCCCAGCATTTT. This codes for CASSYGVRGLDQPQHF.

As concerns this clone: The sample has other DNA sequences that encode this CDR3 too. The chain recombines TRBV10-3 with TRBJ1-2; the D gene is possibly TRBD1 (6 bases). Germline V lookup: CDR1 ENHRY, CDR2 SYGVKD. CDR3 size: 14 residues. V was trimmed by 0 bases and J by 4 bases, leaving 9 bases between them. In nucleotides, the CDR3 is TGTGCCATCAGTGAGTCTGGGGGCAGCTATGGCTACACCTTC. Amino acid sequence: CAISESGGSYGYTF.

This chain joins TRBV19 and TRBJ2-3; 8 bases agree with TRBD2. Germline V gives CDR1 LNHDA, CDR2 SQIVND (reference sequence). The CDR3 extends over 15 amino acids. V shed 6 bases and J 4 bases; nucleotides not matched to a gene: 9. CDR3 region: CASRRLSGEADTQYF. The CDR3, as DNA: TGTGCCAGTAGGAGACTTAGCGGGGAGGCAGATACGCAGTATTTT.

The chain uses TRBV18 and TRBJ2-4; TRBD2 matches at 10 bases. The CDR3 consists of 14 residues. After removal of 3 bases from V and 8 bases from J, the junction contained 4 bases not matched to a gene. Germline-derived CDR1 and CDR2 are KGHSH and LQKENI. CDR3 protein: CASSPSSGGDIQYF. The CDR3 DNA reads TGTGCCAGCTCACCCTCTAGCGGGGGAGACATTCAGTACTTC.

The chain employs TRBV7-6 and TRBJ1-2; tentatively, D is TRBD1 (6 bases). Germline lookup yields CDR1 SGHVS and CDR2 FNYEAQ. V was pared by 1 base and J by 4 bases, with 7 bases between. CDR3 length: 13 residues. This chain's CDR3 is CASSLEQGYGYTF. In nucleotides, the CDR3 is TGTGCCAGCAGCTTAGAACAGGGCTATGGCTACACCTTC.

The CDR3 nucleotides are TGTGCCAGCAGATCCGGGAACACTGAAGCTTTCTTT. Translated, it gives CASRSGNTEAFF. The chain carries TRBV2 and TRBJ1-1; no definite D call. The germline V gene has CDR1 SNHLY and CDR2 FYNNEI. CDR3 length equals 12 residues. The V end was cut by 6 bases, the J end by 1 base, with 6 bases between.

V gene TRBV2 combines with J gene TRBJ2-5; tentative D call: TRBD1 (6 bases). The V end lost 3 bases, the J end lost 7 bases, and 18 bases lay between the germline ends. CDR3 length equals 15 residues. From germline, CDR1 is SNHLY and CDR2 FYNNEI. CDR3 sequence (DNA): TGTGCCAGCAGTGATTTGGTACAGGGACGTCGGACCCAGTACTTC. It is translated as CASSDLVQGRRTQYF.

The chain recombines TRBV13 with TRBJ2-1; D possibly corresponds to TRBD1 (5 bases). CDR1 PRHDT and CDR2 FYEKMQ come from the germline V gene (reference sequence). Trimming pared 1 base from V and 0 bases from J, leaving 7 bases between. The CDR3 consists of 15 residues. In nucleotides, the CDR3 is TGTGCCAGCAGCTTAGCAGGGCTCTCCTACAATGAGCAGTTCTTC. This encodes CASSLAGLSYNEQFF.

The rearrangement uses TRBV27 and TRBJ2-1, with D possibly TRBD2 on 6 matching bases. The CDR3 spans 13 residues. Germline V gene data show CDR1 as MNHEY and CDR2 as SMNVEV (reference sequence). V was shortened by 3 bases and J by 4 bases, with 7 bases between the two germline ends. Here the CDR3 DNA reads TGTGCCAGCAGTTTTGGGACTTACAATGAGCAGTTCTTC. Its protein is CASSFGTYNEQFF.

The genes are TRBV6-1 and TRBJ2-3; TRBD2 aligns across 15 bases. This CDR3 has 16 residues. With V trimmed by 4 bases and J by 9 bases, 8 bases remained unmatched. The germline V gene has CDR1 MNHNS and CDR2 SASEGT. CDR3 bases: TGTGCCAGCAGTGCCGGACTAGCGGGAGGGGGAATAACGCAGTATTTT. Amino acid sequence: CASSAGLAGGGITQYF.